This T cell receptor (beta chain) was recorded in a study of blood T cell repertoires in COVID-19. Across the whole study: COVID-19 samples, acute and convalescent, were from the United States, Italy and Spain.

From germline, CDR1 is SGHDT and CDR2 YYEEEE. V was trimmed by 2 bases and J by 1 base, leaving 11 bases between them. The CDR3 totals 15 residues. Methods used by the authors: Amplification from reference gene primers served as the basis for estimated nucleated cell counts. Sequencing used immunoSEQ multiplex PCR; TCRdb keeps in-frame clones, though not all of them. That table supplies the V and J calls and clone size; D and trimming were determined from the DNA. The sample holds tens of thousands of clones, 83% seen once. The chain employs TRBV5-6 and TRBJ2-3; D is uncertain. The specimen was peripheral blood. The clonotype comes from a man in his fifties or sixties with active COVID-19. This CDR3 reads CASSFQLVGTDTQYF. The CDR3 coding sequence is TGTGCCAGCAGCTTTCAACTGGTCGGCACAGATACGCAGTATTTT.